This T cell receptor (beta chain) appears in the sequencing data of a study of PD-L1 blockade in urothelial cancer (dated by TCRdb to about 2017). Concerning the study at large: Therapy was started in the mid-2010s for all patients, and atezolizumab 1,200 mg was administered intravenously every 3 weeks. A median of roughly 140,000 T cells and around 81,000 unique TCRs was obtained from blood samples, and a median clonality of approximately 0.077 was observed. An ECOG performance status of 0 or 1 was recorded for the patients, and 0 to 3 prior chemotherapy regimens had been received by the patients. Twenty-nine patients had pretreatment blood TCR-seq, some 25 had at least one posttreatment blood collection, and some 25 had tumor TCR-seq. The study, an exploratory multi-omic analysis, examined somatic, immune and clinical correlates of response to PD-L1 blockade with atezolizumab in urothelial cancer. In the same patients who had TCR sequencing, pretreatment tumors also underwent whole exome sequencing and RNA sequencing. Blood samples were analyzed 3 weeks after the start of treatment (second dose) and 6 weeks after the start of treatment. About 90% of the 29 patients were identified as males with urothelial cancer of bladder origin, and a prior smoking history was reported by 18 of 29 patients. Durable clinical benefit meant progression-free survival longer than 6 months, and TCR features were also tested against progression-free and overall survival. Pretreatment tumor samples, along with matched peripheral blood serially collected before and after atezolizumab treatment, were subjected to TCR sequencing. Eight or nine patients reached durable clinical benefit, while about 19 patients did not. General study outcomes and caveats: Improved progression-free and overall survival was associated with having pretreatment peripheral blood TCR clonality below the median. At 3 weeks after the start of treatment, tumor-associated TCR clones in peripheral blood had expanded more in patients with durable benefit (n ≈ 24, p = 0.022). Because of the small sample size (n ≈ 27) and the many exploratory analyses performed, the results are intended to be regarded as hypothesis-generating.

Including cysteine and phenylalanine, the CDR3 has 14 amino acids. Only the CDR3 portion is preserved as DNA: 42 bases, with reading frame beginning at the first base. Relative to germline, V is 4 bases shorter and J is 5 bases shorter, with 9 bases between their ends. Via the germline V gene (reference sequence), CDR1 is LNHDA and CDR2 SQIVND. Synthetic TCR analog templates were spiked into each PCR so that absolute template abundance could be estimated from read counts. The immunoSEQ assay used bias-controlled V and J gene primers to amplify TCRbeta CDR3 regions from genomic DNA. Sequencing of rearranged TCRbeta segments was done at approximately 20X coverage. For the original study's pipeline: Sequencing errors were corrected by clustering and CDR3s were annotated against IMGT to assign V, D and J genes. Downstream analyses used only productive TCRbeta rearrangements, leaving out any out-of-frame or stop-codon sequences. To compute clonality, Shannon entropy was normalized by the log of the number of unique productive sequences and then subtracted from one. Fisher's exact test with Benjamini-Hochberg correction, using a cutoff of adjusted p below 0.01, was how clones that differed between time points or between blood and tumor were identified. This immuneACCESS table, as held by TCRdb, lists in-frame sequences with V and J called but not all clones. Of the missing ones, under half trace to an unresolved V gene in checked studies; the others have no known cause. That table supplies the V and J calls and clone size; D and trimming were determined from the DNA. The sample includes tens of thousands of clones, with about 68% observed a single time. The leading ten clones occupy roughly 4% of the sample.

In light of the paper, this sample's time point label describes: pretreatment peripheral blood. A cohort of about 30 patients with locally advanced or metastatic urothelial carcinoma, treated at Memorial Sloan Kettering on a trial protocol, was included. Peripheral blood mononuclear cells were collected pretreatment and during treatment, with between 1 and 8 total time points obtained per patient. The Qiagen DNeasy Blood extraction kit was used to purify genomic DNA from total PBMCs and tumor samples. PBMCs were collected pretreatment and during treatment and were isolated and stored as previously described. This clone was counted between two and nine times. No cognate antigen has been identified for it. Per-nucleotide qualities are absent, and no much larger clonotype sits a single base away.

The source was PBMCs, collected around atezolizumab (anti-PD-L1) treatment. This receptor was identified in a man aged 70 or older with urothelial cancer. The chain employs TRBV19 and TRBJ1-6, with the D gene uncertain. The CDR3 region has the sequence CASSSYRDNSPLHF. The sequenced DNA: TGTGCCAGTAGTAGTTACCGAGATAATTCACCCCTCCACTTT. Supplemented by the reference TRBV19 and TRBJ1-6 proteins around the CDR3, the complete variable domain is DGGITQSPKYLFRKEGQNVTLSCEQNLNHDAMYWYRQDPGQGLRLIYYSQIVNDFQKGDIAEGYSVSREKKESFPLTVTSAQKNPTAFYLCASSSYRDNSPLHFGNGTRLTVT.